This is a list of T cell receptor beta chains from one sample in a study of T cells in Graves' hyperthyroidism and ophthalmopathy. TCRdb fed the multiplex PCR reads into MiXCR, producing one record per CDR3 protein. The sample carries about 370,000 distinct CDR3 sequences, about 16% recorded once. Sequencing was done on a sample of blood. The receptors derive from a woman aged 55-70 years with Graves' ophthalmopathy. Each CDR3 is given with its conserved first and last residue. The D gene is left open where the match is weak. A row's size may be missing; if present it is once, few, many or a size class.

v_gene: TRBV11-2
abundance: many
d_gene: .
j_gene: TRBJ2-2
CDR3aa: CASSLGTAETGELFF
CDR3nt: TGTGCCAGCAGCTTAGGTACAGCGGAGACCGGGGAGCTGTTTTTT

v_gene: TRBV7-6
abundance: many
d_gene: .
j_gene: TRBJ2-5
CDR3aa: CASSLRTIRETQYF
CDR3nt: TGTGCCAGCAGCTTACGGACTATCCGAGAGACCCAGTACTTC

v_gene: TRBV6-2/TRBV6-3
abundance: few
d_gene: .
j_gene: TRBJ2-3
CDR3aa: CASKGGWITDTQYF
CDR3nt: TGTGCCAGCAAAGGGGGTTGGATTACAGATACGCAGTATTTT

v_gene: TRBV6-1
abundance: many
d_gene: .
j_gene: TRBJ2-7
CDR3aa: CASEGGQGLYEQYF
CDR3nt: TGTGCCTCCGAAGGGGGGCAGGGGCTCTACGAGCAGTACTTC

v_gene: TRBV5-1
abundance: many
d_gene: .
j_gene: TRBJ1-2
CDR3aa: CASSLDAGFGGYTF
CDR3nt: TGCGCCAGCAGCTTGGATGCGGGGTTTGGCGGCTACACCTTC

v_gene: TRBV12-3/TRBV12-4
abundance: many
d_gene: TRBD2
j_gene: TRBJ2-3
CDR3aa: CASSRSGSVTDTQYF
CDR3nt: TGTGCCAGCAGCCGGAGCGGGAGCGTTACAGATACGCAGTATTTT

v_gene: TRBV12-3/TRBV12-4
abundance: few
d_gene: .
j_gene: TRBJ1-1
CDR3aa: CASSWAAYTEAFF
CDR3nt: TGTGCCAGCAGTTGGGCAGCCTACACTGAAGCTTTCTTT

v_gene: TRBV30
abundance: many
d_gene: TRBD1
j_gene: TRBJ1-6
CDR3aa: CAWSSPGTEGPLHF
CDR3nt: TGTGCCTGGAGTTCCCCGGGGACAGAAGGACCCCTCCACTTT

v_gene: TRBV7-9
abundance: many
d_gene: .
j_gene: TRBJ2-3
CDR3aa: CASSIGGSGTDTQYF
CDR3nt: TGTGCCAGCTCGATTGGAGGGAGTGGCACAGATACGCAGTATTTT

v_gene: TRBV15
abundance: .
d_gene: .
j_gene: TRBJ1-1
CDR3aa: CATHRATATEAFF
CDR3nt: TGTGCCACCCACCGGGCCACGGCCACTGAAGCTTTCTTT

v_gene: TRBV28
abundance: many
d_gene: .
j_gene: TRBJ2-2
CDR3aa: CASSPMAAGTGELFF
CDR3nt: TGTGCCAGCAGTCCCATGGCTGCGGGCACCGGGGAGCTGTTTTTT

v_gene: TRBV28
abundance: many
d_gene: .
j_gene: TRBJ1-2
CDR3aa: CASSAYLETWGYCYTF
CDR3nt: TGTGCCAGCAGTGCATATCTGGAGACCTGGGGCTATTGCTACACCTTC

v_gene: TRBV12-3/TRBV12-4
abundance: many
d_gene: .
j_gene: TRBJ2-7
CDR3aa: CASSFGGPPYEQYF
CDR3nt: TGTGCCAGCAGTTTCGGGGGTCCACCTTACGAGCAGTACTTC

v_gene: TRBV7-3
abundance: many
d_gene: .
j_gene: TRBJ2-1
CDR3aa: CASSLMGKSYNEQFF
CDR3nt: TGTGCCAGCAGCTTAATGGGAAAATCCTACAATGAGCAGTTCTTC

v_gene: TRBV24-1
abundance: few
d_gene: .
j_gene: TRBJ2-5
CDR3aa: CATRGLGRETQYF
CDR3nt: TGTGCCACCAGGGGCTTAGGTCGGGAGACCCAGTACTTC

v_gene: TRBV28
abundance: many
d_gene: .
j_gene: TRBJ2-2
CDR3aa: CASSSKGGGGTGELFF
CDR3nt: TGTGCCAGCAGTTCCAAGGGAGGAGGGGGGACCGGGGAGCTGTTTTTT

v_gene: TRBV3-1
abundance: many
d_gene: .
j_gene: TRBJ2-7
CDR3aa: CASSQSLPGLTEEQYF
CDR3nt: TGTGCCAGCAGCCAATCCCTGCCGGGACTTACTGAGGAGCAGTACTTC

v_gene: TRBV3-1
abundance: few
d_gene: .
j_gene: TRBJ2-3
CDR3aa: CASSQGPGRYTQYF
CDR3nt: TGTGCCAGCAGCCAAGGGCCAGGGCGGTATACGCAGTATTTT

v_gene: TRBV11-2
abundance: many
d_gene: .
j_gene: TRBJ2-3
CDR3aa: CASSLGTLTTDTQYF
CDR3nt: TGTGCCAGCAGCTTAGGGACTTTGACTACAGATACGCAGTATTTT

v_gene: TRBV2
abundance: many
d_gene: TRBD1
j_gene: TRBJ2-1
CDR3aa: CASSDNPGGNEQFF
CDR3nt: TGTGCCAGCAGTGATAATCCAGGGGGCAATGAGCAGTTCTTC

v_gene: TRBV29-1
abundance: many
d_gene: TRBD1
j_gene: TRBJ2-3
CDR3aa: CSVEDNDRGRTDTQYF
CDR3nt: TGCAGCGTTGAAGACAACGACAGGGGTCGCACAGATACGCAGTATTTT

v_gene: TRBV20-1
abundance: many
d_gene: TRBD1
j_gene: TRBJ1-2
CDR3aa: CSAFDRGTYGYTF
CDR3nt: TGCAGTGCTTTCGACAGGGGGACCTATGGCTACACCTTC

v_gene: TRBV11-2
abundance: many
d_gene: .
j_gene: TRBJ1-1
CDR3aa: CASSPIKGKGTEAFF
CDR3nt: TGTGCCAGCAGCCCAATAAAGGGGAAGGGCACTGAAGCTTTCTTT

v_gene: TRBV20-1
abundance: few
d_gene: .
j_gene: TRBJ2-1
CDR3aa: CSARDLALVNEQFF
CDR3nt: TGCAGTGCTAGAGATCTCGCGTTAGTGAATGAGCAGTTCTTC

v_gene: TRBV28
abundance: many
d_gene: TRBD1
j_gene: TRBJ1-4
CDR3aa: CASSHHGQGANEKLFF
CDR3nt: TGTGCCAGCAGTCACCATGGACAGGGGGCTAATGAAAAACTGTTTTTT

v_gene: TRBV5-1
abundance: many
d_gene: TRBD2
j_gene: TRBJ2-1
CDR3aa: CASSTGTSPSNEQFF
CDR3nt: TGCGCCAGCAGTACCGGGACTAGCCCGAGTAATGAGCAGTTCTTC

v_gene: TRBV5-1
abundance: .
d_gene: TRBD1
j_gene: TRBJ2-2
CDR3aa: CASSPPGQTNTGELFF
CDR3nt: TGCGCCAGCAGCCCCCCGGGACAGACGAACACCGGGGAGCTGTTTTTT

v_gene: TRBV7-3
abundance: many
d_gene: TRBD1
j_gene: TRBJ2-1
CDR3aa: CASSLNGRGRPLDEQFF
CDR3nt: TGTGCCAGCAGCTTAAATGGCAGGGGGCGCCCCCTTGATGAGCAGTTCTTC

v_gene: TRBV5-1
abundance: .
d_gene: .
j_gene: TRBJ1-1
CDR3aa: CASTLDSMNTEAFF
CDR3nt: TGCGCCAGCACGTTAGACAGCATGAACACTGAAGCTTTCTTT